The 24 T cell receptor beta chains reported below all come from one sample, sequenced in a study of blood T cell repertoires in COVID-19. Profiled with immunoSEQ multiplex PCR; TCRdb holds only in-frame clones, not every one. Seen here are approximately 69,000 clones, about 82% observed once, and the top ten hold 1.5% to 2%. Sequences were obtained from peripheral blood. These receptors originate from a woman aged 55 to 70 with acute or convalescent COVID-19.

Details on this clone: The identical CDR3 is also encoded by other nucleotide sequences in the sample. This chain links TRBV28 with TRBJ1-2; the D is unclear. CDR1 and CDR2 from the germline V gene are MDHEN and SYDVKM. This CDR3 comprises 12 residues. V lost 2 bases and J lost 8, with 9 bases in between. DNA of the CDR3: TGTGCCAGCAGTTTACGGGGATACGGCTACACCTTC. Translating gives CASSLRGYGYTF.

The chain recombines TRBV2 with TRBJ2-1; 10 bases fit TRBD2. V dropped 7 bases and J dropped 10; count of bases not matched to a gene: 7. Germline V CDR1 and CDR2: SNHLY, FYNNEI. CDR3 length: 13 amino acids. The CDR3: CASTSGREGEQFF. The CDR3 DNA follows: TGTGCCAGCACTAGCGGGAGAGAGGGAGAGCAGTTCTTC.

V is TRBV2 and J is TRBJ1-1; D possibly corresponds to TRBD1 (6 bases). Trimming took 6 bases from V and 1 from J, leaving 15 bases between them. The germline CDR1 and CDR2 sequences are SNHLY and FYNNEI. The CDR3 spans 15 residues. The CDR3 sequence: CASSLPGQKNTEAFF. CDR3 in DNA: TGTGCCAGCAGCCTACCCGGACAGAAGAACACTGAAGCTTTCTTT.

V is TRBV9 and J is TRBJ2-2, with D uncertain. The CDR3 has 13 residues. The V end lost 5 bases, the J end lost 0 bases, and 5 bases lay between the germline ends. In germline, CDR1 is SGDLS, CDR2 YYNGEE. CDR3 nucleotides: TGTGCCAGCAGACAGACGAACACCGGGGAGCTGTTTTTT. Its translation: CASRQTNTGELFF. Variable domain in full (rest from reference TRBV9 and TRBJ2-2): DSGVTQTPKHLITATGQRVTLRCSPRSGDLSVYWYQQSLDQGLQFLIQYYNGEERAKGNILERFSAQQFPDLHSELNLSSLELGDSALYFCASRQTNTGELFFGEGSRLTVL.

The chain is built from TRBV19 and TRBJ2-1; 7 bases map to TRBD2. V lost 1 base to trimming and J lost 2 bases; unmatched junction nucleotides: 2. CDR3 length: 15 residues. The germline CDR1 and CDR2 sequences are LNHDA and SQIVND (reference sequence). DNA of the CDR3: TGTGCCAGTAGTATAGCGAGCGGGACCTACAATGAGCAGTTCTTC. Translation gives CASSIASGTYNEQFF.

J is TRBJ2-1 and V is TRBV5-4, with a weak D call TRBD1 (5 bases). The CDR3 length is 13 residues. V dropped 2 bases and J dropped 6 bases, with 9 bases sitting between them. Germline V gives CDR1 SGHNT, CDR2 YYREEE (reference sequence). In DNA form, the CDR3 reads TGTGCCAGCAGCTTAACAGGAAGCAATGAGCAGTTCTTC. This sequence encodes CASSLTGSNEQFF.

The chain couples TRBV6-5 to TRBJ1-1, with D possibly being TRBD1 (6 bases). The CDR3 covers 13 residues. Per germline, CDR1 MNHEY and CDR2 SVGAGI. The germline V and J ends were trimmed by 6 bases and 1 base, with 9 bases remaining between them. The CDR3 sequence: CASRGAGNTEAFF. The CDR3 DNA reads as TGTGCCAGCAGGGGGGCAGGGAACACTGAAGCTTTCTTT.

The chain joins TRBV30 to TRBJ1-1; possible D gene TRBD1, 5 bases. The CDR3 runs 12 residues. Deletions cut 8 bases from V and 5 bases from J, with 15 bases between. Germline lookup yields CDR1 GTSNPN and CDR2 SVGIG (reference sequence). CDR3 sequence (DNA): TGTGCCCGCGACAGCGGGAGAACTGAAGCTTTCTTT. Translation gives CARDSGRTEAFF.

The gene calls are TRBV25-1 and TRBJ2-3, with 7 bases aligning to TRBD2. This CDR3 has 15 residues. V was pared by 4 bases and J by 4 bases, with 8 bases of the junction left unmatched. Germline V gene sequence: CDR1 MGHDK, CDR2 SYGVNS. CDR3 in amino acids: CASSGPGLVADTQYF. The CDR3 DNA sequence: TGTGCCAGCAGTGGTCCTGGACTAGTTGCAGATACGCAGTATTTT.

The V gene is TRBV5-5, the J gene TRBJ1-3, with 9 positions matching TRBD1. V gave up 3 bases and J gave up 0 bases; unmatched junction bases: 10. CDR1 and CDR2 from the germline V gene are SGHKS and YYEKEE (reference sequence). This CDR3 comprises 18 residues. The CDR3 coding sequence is TGTGCCAGCAGCTCCCGAGAACAGGGGGCCTTCTCTGGAAACACCATATATTTT. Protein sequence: CASSSREQGAFSGNTIYF.

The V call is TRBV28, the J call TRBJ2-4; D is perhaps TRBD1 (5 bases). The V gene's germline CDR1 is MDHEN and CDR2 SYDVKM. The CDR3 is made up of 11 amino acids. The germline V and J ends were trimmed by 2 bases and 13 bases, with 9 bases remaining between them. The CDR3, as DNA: TGTGCCAGCAGTTTAGGGCAGGGCCAGTACTTC. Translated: CASSLGQGQYF.

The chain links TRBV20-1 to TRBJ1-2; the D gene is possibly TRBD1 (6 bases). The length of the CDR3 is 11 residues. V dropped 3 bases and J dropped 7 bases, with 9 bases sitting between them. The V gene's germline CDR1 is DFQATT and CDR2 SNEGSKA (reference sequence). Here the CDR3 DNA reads TGCAGTGCTAGGGGGGGGCTTGGCTACACCTTC. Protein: CSARGGLGYTF.

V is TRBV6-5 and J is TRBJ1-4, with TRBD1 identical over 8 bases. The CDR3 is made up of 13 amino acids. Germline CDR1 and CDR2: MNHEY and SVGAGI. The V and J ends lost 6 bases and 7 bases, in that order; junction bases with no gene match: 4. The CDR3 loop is CASRGTGGEKLFF. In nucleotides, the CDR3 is TGTGCCAGCAGGGGGACAGGTGGTGAAAAACTGTTTTTT.

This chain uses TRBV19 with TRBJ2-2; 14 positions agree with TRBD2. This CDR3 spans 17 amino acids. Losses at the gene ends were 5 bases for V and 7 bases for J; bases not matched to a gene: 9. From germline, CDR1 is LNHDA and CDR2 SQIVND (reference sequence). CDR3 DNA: TGTGCCAGTAGTCTCAGGACTAGCGGGAGGTCTGGCGGGGAGCTGTTTTTT. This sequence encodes CASSLRTSGRSGGELFF.

CDR3 bases: TGTGCCAGTAGCCGACAGGGGCCCTACGAGCAGTACTTC. The encoded protein is CASSRQGPYEQYF. This chain uses TRBV19 with TRBJ2-7; 8 nucleotides line up with TRBD1. Trimming cost V 6 bases and J 2 bases; bases outside gene matches: 3. The CDR3 contains 13 residues. Germline assignment: CDR1 LNHDA and CDR2 SQIVND (reference sequence).

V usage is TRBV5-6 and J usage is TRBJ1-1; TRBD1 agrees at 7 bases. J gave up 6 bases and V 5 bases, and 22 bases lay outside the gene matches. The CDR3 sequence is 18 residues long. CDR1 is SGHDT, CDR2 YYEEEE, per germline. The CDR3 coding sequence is TGTGCCAGCAGGTGGAGAAGGCCGGGAGGGGGCTCTCGGGCTGAAGCTTTCTTT. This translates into CASRWRRPGGGSRAEAFF.

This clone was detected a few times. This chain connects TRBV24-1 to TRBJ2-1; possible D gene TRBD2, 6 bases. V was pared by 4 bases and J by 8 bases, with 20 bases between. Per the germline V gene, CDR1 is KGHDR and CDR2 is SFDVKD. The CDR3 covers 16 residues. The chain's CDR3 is CATSDPSGTRRDEQFF. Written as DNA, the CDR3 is TGTGCCACCAGTGACCCGTCCGGGACGAGGAGGGATGAGCAGTTCTTC.

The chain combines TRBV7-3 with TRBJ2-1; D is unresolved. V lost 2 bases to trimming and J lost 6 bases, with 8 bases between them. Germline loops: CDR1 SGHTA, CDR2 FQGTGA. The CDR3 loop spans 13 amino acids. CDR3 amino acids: CASSLGTVNEQFF. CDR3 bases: TGTGCCAGCAGCTTAGGAACAGTCAATGAGCAGTTCTTC.

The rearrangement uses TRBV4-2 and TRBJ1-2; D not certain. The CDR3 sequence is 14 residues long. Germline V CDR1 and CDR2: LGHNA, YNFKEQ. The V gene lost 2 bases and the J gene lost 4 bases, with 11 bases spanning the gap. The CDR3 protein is CASSQSSPGYGYTF. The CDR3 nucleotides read TGTGCCAGCAGCCAATCAAGTCCGGGCTATGGCTACACCTTC.

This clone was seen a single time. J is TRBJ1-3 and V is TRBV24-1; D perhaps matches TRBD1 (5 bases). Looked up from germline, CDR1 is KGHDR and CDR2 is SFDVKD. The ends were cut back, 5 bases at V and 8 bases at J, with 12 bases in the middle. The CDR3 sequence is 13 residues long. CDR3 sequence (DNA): TGTGCCACCAGTGCAAGGGGAGGTTACACCATATATTTT. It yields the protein CATSARGGYTIYF.

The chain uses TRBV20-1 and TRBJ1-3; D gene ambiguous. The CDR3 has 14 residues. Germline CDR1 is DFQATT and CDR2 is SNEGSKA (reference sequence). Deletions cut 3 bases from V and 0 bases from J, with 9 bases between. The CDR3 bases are TGCAGTGCTAGTCCGCTAGCCTCTGGAAACACCATATATTTT. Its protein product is CSASPLASGNTIYF.

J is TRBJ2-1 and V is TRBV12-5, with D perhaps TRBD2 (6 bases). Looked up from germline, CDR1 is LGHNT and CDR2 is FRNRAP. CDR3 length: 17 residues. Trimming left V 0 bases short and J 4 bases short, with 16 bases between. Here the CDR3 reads CASGLVREVSRYNEQFF. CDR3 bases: TGTGCTAGTGGTTTGGTAAGGGAGGTCTCCCGGTACAATGAGCAGTTCTTC.

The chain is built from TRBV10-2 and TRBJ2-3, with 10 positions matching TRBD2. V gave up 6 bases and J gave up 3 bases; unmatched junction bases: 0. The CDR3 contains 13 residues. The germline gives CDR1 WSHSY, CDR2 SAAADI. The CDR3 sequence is CASRGLATDTQYF. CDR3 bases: TGCGCCAGCAGGGGACTAGCGACAGATACGCAGTATTTT.

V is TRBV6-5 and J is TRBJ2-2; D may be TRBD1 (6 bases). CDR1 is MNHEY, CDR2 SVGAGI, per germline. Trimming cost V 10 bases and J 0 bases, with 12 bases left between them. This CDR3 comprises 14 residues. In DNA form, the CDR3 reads TGTGCCACCTCACAGGGTACGAACACCGGGGAGCTGTTTTTT. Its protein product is CATSQGTNTGELFF.